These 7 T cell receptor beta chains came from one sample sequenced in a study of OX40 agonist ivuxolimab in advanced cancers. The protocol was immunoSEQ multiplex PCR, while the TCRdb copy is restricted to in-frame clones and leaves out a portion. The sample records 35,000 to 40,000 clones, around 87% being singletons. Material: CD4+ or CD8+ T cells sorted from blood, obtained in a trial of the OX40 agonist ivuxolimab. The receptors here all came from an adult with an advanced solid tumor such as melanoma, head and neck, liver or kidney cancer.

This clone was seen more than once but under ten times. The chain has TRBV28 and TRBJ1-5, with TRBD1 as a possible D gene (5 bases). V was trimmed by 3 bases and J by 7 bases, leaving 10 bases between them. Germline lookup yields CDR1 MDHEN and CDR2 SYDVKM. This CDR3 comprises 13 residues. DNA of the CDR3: TGTGCCAGCAGTTTCCAGGGAGGACAGCCCCAGCATTTT. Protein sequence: CASSFQGGQPQHF. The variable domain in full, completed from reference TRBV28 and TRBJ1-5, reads DVKVTQSSRYLVKRTGEKVFLECVQDMDHENMFWYRQDPGLGLRLIYFSYDVKMKEKGDIPEGYSVSREKKERFSLILESASTNQTSMYLCASSFQGGQPQHFGDGTRLSIL.

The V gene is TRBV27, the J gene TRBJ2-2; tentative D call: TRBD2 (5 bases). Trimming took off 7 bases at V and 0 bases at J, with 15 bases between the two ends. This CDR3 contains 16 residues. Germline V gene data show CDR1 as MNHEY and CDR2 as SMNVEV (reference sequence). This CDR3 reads CASNQSGGTNTGELFF. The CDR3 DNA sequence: TGTGCCAGCAATCAAAGCGGAGGAACGAACACCGGGGAGCTGTTTTTT.

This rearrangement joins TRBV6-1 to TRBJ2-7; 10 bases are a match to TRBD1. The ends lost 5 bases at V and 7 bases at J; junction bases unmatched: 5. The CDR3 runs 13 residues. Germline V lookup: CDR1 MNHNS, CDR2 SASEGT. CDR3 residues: CASSRQGAREQYF. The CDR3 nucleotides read TGTGCCAGCAGTAGACAGGGGGCAAGGGAGCAGTACTTC.

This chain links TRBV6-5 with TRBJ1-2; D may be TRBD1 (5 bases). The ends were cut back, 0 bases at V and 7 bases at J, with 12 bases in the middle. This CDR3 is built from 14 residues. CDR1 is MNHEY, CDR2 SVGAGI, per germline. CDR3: CASSYSTGATGYTF. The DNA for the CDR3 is TGTGCCAGCAGTTACTCGACTGGGGCCACTGGCTACACCTTC.

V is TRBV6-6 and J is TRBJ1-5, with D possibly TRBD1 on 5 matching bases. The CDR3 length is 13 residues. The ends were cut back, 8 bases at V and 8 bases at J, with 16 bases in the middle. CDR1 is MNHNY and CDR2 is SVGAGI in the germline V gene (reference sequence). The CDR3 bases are TGTGCCAGCCTATTCCAGGGAGGGGAGCCCCAGCATTTT. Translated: CASLFQGGEPQHF.

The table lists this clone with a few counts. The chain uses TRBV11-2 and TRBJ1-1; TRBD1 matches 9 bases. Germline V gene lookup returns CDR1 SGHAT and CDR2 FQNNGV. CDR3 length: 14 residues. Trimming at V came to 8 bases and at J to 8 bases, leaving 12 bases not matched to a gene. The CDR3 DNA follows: TGTGCCAGCCTACCAAGCGGGACAGGGAGAGAAGCTTTCTTT. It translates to CASLPSGTGREAFF. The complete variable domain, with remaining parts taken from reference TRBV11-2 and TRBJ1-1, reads EAGVAQSPRYKIIEKRQSVAFWCNPISGHATLYWYQQILGQGPKLLIQFQNNGVVDDSQLPKDRFSAERLKGVDSTLKIQPAKLEDSAVYLCASLPSGTGREAFFGQGTRLTVV.

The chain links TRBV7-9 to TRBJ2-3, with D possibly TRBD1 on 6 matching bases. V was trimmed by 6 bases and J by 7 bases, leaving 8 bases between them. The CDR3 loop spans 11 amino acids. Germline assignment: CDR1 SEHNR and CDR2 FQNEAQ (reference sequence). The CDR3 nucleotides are TGTGCCAGCAGGGACAGTCATACGCAGTATTTT. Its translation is CASRDSHTQYF.